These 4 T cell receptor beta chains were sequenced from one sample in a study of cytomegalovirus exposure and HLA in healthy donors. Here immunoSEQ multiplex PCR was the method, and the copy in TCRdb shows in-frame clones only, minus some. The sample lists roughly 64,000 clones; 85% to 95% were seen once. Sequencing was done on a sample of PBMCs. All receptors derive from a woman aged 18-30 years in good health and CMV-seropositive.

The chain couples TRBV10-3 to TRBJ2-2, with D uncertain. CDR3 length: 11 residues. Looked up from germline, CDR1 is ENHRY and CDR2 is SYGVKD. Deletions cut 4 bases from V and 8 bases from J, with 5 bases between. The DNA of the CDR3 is TGTGCCATCAGTGGAGGAGGGGAGCTGTTTTTT. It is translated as CAISGGGELFF.

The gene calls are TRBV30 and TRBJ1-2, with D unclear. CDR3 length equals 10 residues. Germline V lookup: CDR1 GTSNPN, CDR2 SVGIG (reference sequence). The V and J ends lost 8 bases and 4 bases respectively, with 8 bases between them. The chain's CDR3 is CALEFYGYTF. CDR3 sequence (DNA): TGTGCCCTCGAGTTCTATGGCTACACCTTC.

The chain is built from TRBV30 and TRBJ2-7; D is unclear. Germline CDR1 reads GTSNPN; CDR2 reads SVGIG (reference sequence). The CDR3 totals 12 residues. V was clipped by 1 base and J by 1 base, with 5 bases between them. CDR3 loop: CAWSDNSYEQYF. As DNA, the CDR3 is TGTGCCTGGAGTGACAATTCCTACGAGCAGTACTTC.

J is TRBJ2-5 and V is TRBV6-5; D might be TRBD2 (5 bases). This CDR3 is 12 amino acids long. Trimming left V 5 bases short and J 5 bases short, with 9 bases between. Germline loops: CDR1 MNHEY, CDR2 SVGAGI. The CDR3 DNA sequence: TGTGCCAGCAGTGGACTCCTGGAGACCCAGTACTTC. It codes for CASSGLLETQYF.